A single sample gave rise to the 17 T cell receptor beta chains below, sequenced in a study of neurological immune-mediated disorders. TCRdb reanalysed the 5' RACE reads using MiXCR and keeps one entry per CDR3 protein. The sample has tens of thousands of distinct CDR3 sequences, 10% seen once. Sequenced input: PBMCs. These receptors were taken from a man aged 40-50 years in good health.

This clonotype has a count of ten or more. The gene calls are TRBV12-3 or TRBV12-4 and TRBJ2-7; a weak D match, TRBD2 (5 bases). This CDR3 comprises 14 residues. V was shortened by 5 bases and J by 6 bases, with 17 bases between the two germline ends. CDR3 sequence: CASSQRTLVREQYF. In DNA form, the CDR3 reads TGTGCCAGCAGTCAGCGGACCCTAGTTCGCGAGCAGTACTTC.

V and J are TRBV28 and TRBJ2-7, with TRBD1 as a possible D gene (5 bases). Trimming took 5 bases from V and 0 from J, leaving 14 bases between them. Germline V gene sequence: CDR1 MDHEN, CDR2 SYDVKM. The CDR3 covers 15 residues. The chain's CDR3 is CASSGLTTVSYEQYF. The CDR3 nucleotides are TGTGCCAGCAGTGGGCTTACGACAGTCTCCTACGAGCAGTACTTC.

Notes on this clonotype: A read error is possible here, since a much larger clone lies one base away. This chain joins TRBV11-2 and TRBJ2-3; weak D call: TRBD2 (5 bases). Looked up from germline, CDR1 is SGHAT and CDR2 is FQNNGV. The CDR3 is 16 residues long. V was shortened by 5 bases and J by 5 bases, with 20 bases between the two germline ends. DNA for the CDR3: TGTGCCAGCAGCCCCGATTCACTAGGCGTCAAAGATACGCAGTATTTT. Translating gives CASSPDSLGVKDTQYF.

Ten or more counts support this clonotype. This chain uses TRBV29-1 with TRBJ1-5, with D uncertain. Trimming stripped 4 bases from V and 3 bases from J, with 10 bases between. Germline CDR1 is SQVTM and CDR2 is ANQGSEA. This CDR3 is 13 amino acids long. The CDR3 region has the DNA TGCAGCGTTGTTCCCGCATTCAATCAGCCCCAGCATTTT. It codes for CSVVPAFNQPQHF. The entire variable domain, with the rest obtained from reference TRBV29-1 and TRBJ1-5, is as follows: SAVISQKPSRDICQRGTSLTIQCQVDSQVTMMFWYRQQPGQSLTLIATANQGSEATYESGFVIDKFPISRPNLTFSTLTVSNMSPEDSSIYLCSVVPAFNQPQHFGDGTRLSIL.

This clonotype was counted many times. The chain employs TRBV20-1 and TRBJ2-2, with D tentatively TRBD2 (6 bases). The V end lost 0 bases, the J end lost 5 bases, and 13 bases lay between the germline ends. There are 15 residues in the CDR3. Germline loops: CDR1 DFQATT, CDR2 SNEGSKA (reference sequence). Here the CDR3 reads CSARDQGTRTGELFF. The CDR3 DNA reads TGCAGTGCTAGAGATCAAGGGACTCGTACCGGGGAGCTGTTTTTT.

The table lists this clonotype with many counts. V is TRBV28 and J is TRBJ1-4, with a possible D match to TRBD1 (6 bases). The V gene lost 1 base and the J gene lost 0 bases, with 12 bases spanning the gap. In germline, CDR1 is MDHEN, CDR2 SYDVKM. The CDR3 has 17 residues. CDR3 region: CASSLYRQVATNEKLFF. The CDR3 region has the DNA TGTGCCAGCAGTTTATACAGACAGGTGGCAACTAATGAAAAACTGTTTTTT.

The J gene is TRBJ2-7, the V gene TRBV29-1; D ambiguous. CDR3 length: 11 amino acids. The germline V and J ends were trimmed by 4 bases and 13 bases, with 17 bases remaining between them. Germline V gene sequence: CDR1 SQVTM, CDR2 ANQGSEA. The CDR3 is CSVAGSYEYYF. CDR3 nucleotides: TGCAGCGTTGCCGGATCCTACGAGTATTACTTC.

This clonotype was recorded many times. The V call is TRBV27, the J call TRBJ2-7; D call uncertain. The germline gives CDR1 MNHEY, CDR2 SMNVEV (reference sequence). Trimming cost V 5 bases and J 3 bases, with 14 bases left between them. This CDR3 spans 14 amino acids. The CDR3 DNA reads as TGTGCCAGCAGTCCCCGATCGGAGAACTACGAGCAGTACTTC. Translating it yields CASSPRSENYEQYF.

Notes on this clonotype: This may be a read error: a much more frequent sequence differs by one nucleotide. The chain has TRBV7-2 and TRBJ1-2; the D is unclear. Trimming took off 5 bases at V and 8 bases at J, with 15 bases between the two ends. The germline CDR1 and CDR2 sequences are SGHTA and FQGNSA. CDR3 length equals 13 residues. The CDR3 nucleotides read TGTGCCAGCAGCCCAGAGGGCCGCATGGGCTACACCTTC. This sequence encodes CASSPEGRMGYTF.

This clonotype was seen a single time. An end of the junction differs from the germline gene, which may be a read error. The rearrangement joins TRBV20-1 to TRBJ2-7; perhaps TRBD2 as D (5 bases). The germline CDR1 and CDR2 sequences are DFQATT and SNEGSKA (reference sequence). The CDR3 has 14 residues. The CDR3 nucleotides are TGTAGTGCGAGCCCCGTGATAAGCGGCTACGAGCAGTACTTC. This gives the protein CSASPVISGYEQYF.

This clonotype was counted many times. The chain links TRBV2 to TRBJ2-5; 8 positions match TRBD1. V was clipped by 6 bases and J by 4 bases; unmatched bases: 7. The CDR3 is made up of 14 amino acids. CDR1 and CDR2 (germline): SNHLY, FYNNEI. CDR3 nucleotides: TGTGCCAGCAGGAGACAGGGGTCATCAGAGACCCAGTACTTC. It codes for CASRRQGSSETQYF.

This clonotype was detected many times. The chain employs TRBV18 and TRBJ2-7, with D possibly being TRBD1 or TRBD2 (5 bases each). CDR1 is KGHSH, CDR2 LQKENI, per germline. V lost 6 bases, J lost 0 bases, and 15 bases lay in between. The CDR3 covers 15 residues. The CDR3 nucleotides are TGTGCCAGCTCTCCCGGGACGGAGGTCTCCTACGAGCAGTACTTC. Protein sequence: CASSPGTEVSYEQYF.

This clonotype was seen many times. The chain joins TRBV7-9 to TRBJ2-3, with 9 bases fitting TRBD1. CDR3 size: 15 residues. V lost 3 bases to trimming and J lost 5 bases; unmatched junction nucleotides: 6. Germline-derived CDR1 and CDR2 are SEHNR and FQNEAQ (reference sequence). The CDR3 DNA is TGTGCCAGCAGCTTCGGACAGGGGAGAGGAGATACGCAGTATTTT. Its translation: CASSFGQGRGDTQYF.

This clonotype has a count of ten or more. This chain uses TRBV12-3 or TRBV12-4 with TRBJ2-7; no clear D. The CDR3 sequence is 12 residues long. V was trimmed by 6 bases and J by 7 bases, leaving 13 bases between them. CDR3 in amino acids: CASSFMPLEQYF. The CDR3 DNA reads as TGTGCCAGCAGCTTCATGCCGTTGGAGCAGTACTTC.

The chain combines TRBV15 with TRBJ2-7; D call uncertain. Germline V gene data show CDR1 as LNHNV and CDR2 as YYDKDF (reference sequence). V shed 1 base and J shed 3 bases, with 7 bases lying between them. CDR3 length equals 13 residues. CDR3 nucleotide sequence: TGTGCCACCAGCAGAGGAACATACTACGAGCAGTACTTC. This encodes CATSRGTYYEQYF.

This clonotype was recorded at least ten times. The chain recombines TRBV5-5 with TRBJ2-7; TRBD2 aligns across 7 bases. This CDR3 is 15 amino acids long. Trimming cost V 4 bases and J 2 bases; bases outside gene matches: 9. Germline CDR1 reads SGHKS; CDR2 reads YYEKEE (reference sequence). CDR3 region: CASSSVSGAPYEQYF. The CDR3 region has the DNA TGTGCCAGCAGCAGTGTAAGCGGGGCCCCCTACGAGCAGTACTTC.

This clonotype was seen ten or more times. The chain joins TRBV13 to TRBJ2-4, with D hard to call. The CDR3 spans 13 residues. The V end was cut by 3 bases, the J end by 8 bases, with 11 bases between. Germline V lookup: CDR1 PRHDT, CDR2 FYEKMQ (reference sequence). CDR3 nucleotide sequence: TGTGCCAGCAGCTTGAGCAGTGAAGACATTCAGTACTTC. Translation: CASSLSSEDIQYF. The variable domain in full, with the rest retrieved from reference TRBV13 and TRBJ2-4, is AAGVIQSPRHLIKEKRETATLKCYPIPRHDTVYWYQQGPGQDPQFLISFYEKMQSDKGSIPDRFSAQQFSDYHSELNMSSLELGDSALYFCASSLSSEDIQYFGAGTRLSVL.